The T cell receptor beta chain described here comes from a study of blood T cell repertoires in COVID-19. This clone showed up just once. The ends were cut back, 2 bases at V and 5 bases at J, with 10 bases in the middle. The CDR3 contains 14 residues. In germline, CDR1 is MNHEY, CDR2 SVGAGI. Authors' methods: Reference gene primer amplification gave nucleated cell count estimates. Assay: immunoSEQ multiplex PCR; the TCRdb copy retains only in-frame clones and omits some. Clone size and the V and J calls come from that table; the DNA yielded D and trimming. Seen here are about 300,000 clones, approximately 88% observed once, and the top ten hold approximately 7.2%.

V gene TRBV6-5 combines with J gene TRBJ1-5, with D uncertain. This TCR was recovered from a woman in her 30s who had recovered from COVID-19. Source material: peripheral blood. CDR3 bases: TGTGCCAGCAGTTACACGGAGAGATATCAGCCCCAGCATTTT. Translation gives CASSYTERYQPQHF.